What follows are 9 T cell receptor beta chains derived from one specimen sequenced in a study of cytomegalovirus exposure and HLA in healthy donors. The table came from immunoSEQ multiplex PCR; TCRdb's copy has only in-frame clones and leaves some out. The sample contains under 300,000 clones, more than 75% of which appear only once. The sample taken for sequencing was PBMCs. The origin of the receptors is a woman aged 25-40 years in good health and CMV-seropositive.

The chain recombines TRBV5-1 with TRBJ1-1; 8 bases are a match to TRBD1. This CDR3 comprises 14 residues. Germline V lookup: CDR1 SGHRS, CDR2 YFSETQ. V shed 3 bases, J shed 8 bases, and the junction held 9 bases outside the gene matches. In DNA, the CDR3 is TGCGCCAGCAGCTCGGGAACAGGGGGATCAGAAGCTTTCTTT. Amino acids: CASSSGTGGSEAFF.

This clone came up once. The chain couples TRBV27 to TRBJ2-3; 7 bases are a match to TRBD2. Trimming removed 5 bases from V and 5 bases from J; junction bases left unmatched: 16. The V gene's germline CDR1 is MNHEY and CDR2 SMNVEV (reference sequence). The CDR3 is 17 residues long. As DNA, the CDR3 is TGTGCCAGCAGTCCCCTGGGGAGGGAGGGCCAATTAGATACGCAGTATTTT. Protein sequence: CASSPLGREGQLDTQYF.

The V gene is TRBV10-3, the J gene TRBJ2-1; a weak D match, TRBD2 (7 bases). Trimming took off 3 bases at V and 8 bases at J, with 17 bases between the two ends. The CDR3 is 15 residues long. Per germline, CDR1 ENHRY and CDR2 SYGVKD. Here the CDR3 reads CAISDPRGRGDEQFF. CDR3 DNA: TGTGCCATCAGTGATCCCCGGGGGAGGGGGGATGAGCAGTTCTTC.

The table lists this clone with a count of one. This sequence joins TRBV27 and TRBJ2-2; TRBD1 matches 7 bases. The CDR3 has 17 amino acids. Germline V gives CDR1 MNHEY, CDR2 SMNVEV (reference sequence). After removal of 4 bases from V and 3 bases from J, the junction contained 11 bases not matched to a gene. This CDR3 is CASSSPHSGGYTGELFF. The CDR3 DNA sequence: TGTGCCAGCAGTTCGCCGCATTCAGGGGGATACACCGGGGAGCTGTTTTTT.

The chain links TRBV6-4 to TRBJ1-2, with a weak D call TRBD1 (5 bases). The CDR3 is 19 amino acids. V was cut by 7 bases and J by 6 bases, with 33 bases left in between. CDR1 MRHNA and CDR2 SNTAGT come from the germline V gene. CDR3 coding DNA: TGTGCCAGCACCCCCGAGGGCCCCGTGGAGGAGGGGTGTCGAAATGGCTACACCTTC. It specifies CASTPEGPVEEGCRNGYTF.

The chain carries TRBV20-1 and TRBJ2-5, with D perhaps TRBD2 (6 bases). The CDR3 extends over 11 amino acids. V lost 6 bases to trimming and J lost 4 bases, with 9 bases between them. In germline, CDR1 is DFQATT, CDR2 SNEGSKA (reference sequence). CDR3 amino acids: CSAEGGETQYF. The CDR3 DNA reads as TGCAGTGCGGAGGGAGGAGAGACCCAGTACTTC.

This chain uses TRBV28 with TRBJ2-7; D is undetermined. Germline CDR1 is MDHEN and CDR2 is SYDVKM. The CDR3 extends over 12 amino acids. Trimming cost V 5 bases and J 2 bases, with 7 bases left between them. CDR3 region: CASSLIPYEQYF. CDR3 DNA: TGTGCCAGCAGTCTTATCCCCTACGAGCAGTACTTC.

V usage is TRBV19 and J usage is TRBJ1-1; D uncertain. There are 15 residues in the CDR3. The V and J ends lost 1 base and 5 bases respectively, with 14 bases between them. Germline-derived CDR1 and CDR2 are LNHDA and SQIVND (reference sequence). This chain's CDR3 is CASSIGGFLWTEAFF. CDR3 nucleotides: TGTGCCAGTAGTATAGGAGGGTTTTTGTGGACTGAAGCTTTCTTT. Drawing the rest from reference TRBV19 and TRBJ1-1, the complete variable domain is DGGITQSPKYLFRKEGQNVTLSCEQNLNHDAMYWYRQDPGQGLRLIYYSQIVNDFQKGDIAEGYSVSREKKESFPLTVTSAQKNPTAFYLCASSIGGFLWTEAFFGQGTRLTVV.

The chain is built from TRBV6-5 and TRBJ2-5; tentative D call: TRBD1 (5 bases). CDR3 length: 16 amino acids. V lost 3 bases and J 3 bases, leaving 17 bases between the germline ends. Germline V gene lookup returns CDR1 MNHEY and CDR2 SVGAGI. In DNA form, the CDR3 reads TGTGCCAGCAGTTATCTTCAGGGTGACCTAAAAGAGACCCAGTACTTC. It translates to CASSYLQGDLKETQYF.